The 31 T cell receptor beta chains below come from one sample, sequenced in a study of T cell repertoires in cytomegalovirus infection. No cognate antigen is known for these TCRs. TCRdb re-called the reads with MiXCR, one entry per CDR3 protein. The sample shows 650,000 to 850,000 distinct CDR3 sequences, roughly 28% of them seen only once. The sample consisted of cultured CD8+ T cells from PBMCs, taken from culture after CMV antigen stimulation. Receptor source: a human donor in good health (CMV status not recorded). Some clones in this sample may be carry-over from other donors' samples.

The chain recombines TRBV4-1 with TRBJ1-1; D call uncertain. Germline CDR1 and CDR2: MGHRA and YSYEKL. This CDR3 has 15 residues. The ends were cut back, 0 bases at V and 0 bases at J, with 8 bases in the middle. CDR3 DNA sequence: TGCGCCAGCAGCCAAGATCACAGTTTGAACACTGAAGCTTTCTTT. Translated: CASSQDHSLNTEAFF.

This clonotype was seen more than once but under ten times. This chain links TRBV27 with TRBJ1-1; D perhaps matches TRBD1 (6 bases). V dropped 5 bases and J dropped 4 bases, with 17 bases sitting between them. The germline CDR1 and CDR2 sequences are MNHEY and SMNVEV (reference sequence). This CDR3 spans 15 amino acids. The CDR3 DNA reads TGTGCCAGCAGTCCAACTACAGGGATAAGCACTGAAGCTTTCTTT. Translation: CASSPTTGISTEAFF.

This chain connects TRBV12-3 or TRBV12-4 to TRBJ2-2, with D unresolved. CDR3 length: 14 amino acids. V was shortened by 6 bases and J by 0 bases, with 8 bases between the two germline ends. The CDR3 sequence is CASRTSANTGELFF. The CDR3 DNA sequence: TGTGCCAGCAGAACCAGTGCGAACACCGGGGAGCTGTTTTTT.

This clonotype showed up many times. V is TRBV27 and J is TRBJ2-2; no reliable D call. Germline values: CDR1 MNHEY, CDR2 SMNVEV (reference sequence). This CDR3 region has 14 residues. V was trimmed by 3 bases and J by 1 base, leaving 6 bases between them. The CDR3 bases are TGTGCCAGCAGTTTGTGGCAGAACACCGGGGAGCTGTTTTTT. This encodes CASSLWQNTGELFF.

The rearrangement links TRBV19 to TRBJ1-1; 11 positions match TRBD1. This CDR3 has 13 amino acids. The ends lost 9 bases at V and 5 bases at J; junction bases unmatched: 5. The germline V gene encodes CDR1 LNHDA and CDR2 SQIVND (reference sequence). The DNA for the CDR3 is TGTGCCAGCGCGGACAGGGGGCCAACTGAAGCTTTCTTT. Translated, it gives CASADRGPTEAFF.

V is TRBV4-1 and J is TRBJ2-5, with no clear D. This CDR3 region has 15 residues. Germline V gene data show CDR1 as MGHRA and CDR2 as YSYEKL. V was shortened by 1 base and J by 3 bases, with 12 bases between the two germline ends. In DNA, the CDR3 is TGCGCCAGCAGCCAAGGTCCAGAGAAGAAAGAGACCCAGTACTTC. It translates to CASSQGPEKKETQYF.

Many counts were recorded for this clonotype. The chain carries TRBV6-5 and TRBJ1-5; TRBD1 matches at 8 bases. In germline, CDR1 is MNHEY, CDR2 SVGAGI. Trimming removed 4 bases from V and 4 bases from J; junction bases left unmatched: 3. This CDR3 has 14 residues. In DNA, the CDR3 is TGTGCCAGCAGTTCTCGACAGGGGAATCAGCCCCAGCATTTT. Translated, it gives CASSSRQGNQPQHF.

The rearrangement links TRBV20-1 to TRBJ2-1; 14 nucleotides align to TRBD2. The CDR3 covers 19 residues. J was trimmed by 0 bases and V by 4 bases; bases with no gene match: 11. CDR1 and CDR2 from the germline V gene are DFQATT and SNEGSKA (reference sequence). The CDR3 protein is CSATISGTSGGVSYNEQFF. In DNA form, the CDR3 reads TGCAGTGCTACAATTTCCGGGACTAGCGGGGGCGTCTCCTACAATGAGCAGTTCTTC.

The chain has TRBV27 and TRBJ2-3; D may be TRBD2 (7 bases). V was shortened by 8 bases and J by 0 bases, with 21 bases between the two germline ends. CDR1 and CDR2 (germline): MNHEY, SMNVEV (reference sequence). This CDR3 spans 17 amino acids. This CDR3 is CASHTEGGPPSTDTQYF. CDR3 DNA: TGTGCCAGCCATACCGAGGGGGGGCCTCCTAGCACAGATACGCAGTATTTT.

This clonotype was detected only a few times. V is TRBV6-6 and J is TRBJ1-2, with TRBD1 as a possible D gene (5 bases). V lost 6 bases and J 5 bases, leaving 22 bases between the germline ends. This CDR3 has 16 amino acids. Germline CDR1 reads MNHNY; CDR2 reads SVGAGI (reference sequence). The CDR3 sequence is CASRGPTELSGYGYTF. As DNA, the CDR3 is TGTGCCAGCAGGGGACCGACGGAGTTGTCCGGATATGGCTACACCTTC.

This clonotype occurred a few times. This chain uses TRBV6-6 with TRBJ1-1; the match to TRBD1 covers 7 bases. Germline V gives CDR1 MNHNY, CDR2 SVGAGI (reference sequence). The CDR3 consists of 13 residues. V lost 8 bases and J lost 5; bases outside the gene matches: 8. This CDR3 reads CASGVGTVTEAFF. The DNA for the CDR3 is TGTGCCAGCGGTGTAGGGACAGTGACTGAAGCTTTCTTT.

This CDR3 reads CASRLRGGYYEQYF. The DNA of the CDR3 is TGTGCCAGCAGGCTGCGGGGAGGTTACTACGAGCAGTACTTC. This rearrangement joins TRBV27 to TRBJ2-7, with D tentatively TRBD2 (6 bases). Germline CDR1 and CDR2: MNHEY and SMNVEV (reference sequence). The CDR3 has 14 amino acids. V was trimmed by 6 bases and J by 3 bases, leaving 15 bases between them.

This clonotype showed up just a few times. The chain combines TRBV7-8 with TRBJ2-5; 8 nucleotides agree with TRBD2. Germline CDR1 is SGHVS and CDR2 is FQNEAQ. The CDR3 has 15 amino acids. The junction had 8 bases not matched to a gene; V was cut back by 5 bases and J by 3 bases. CDR3 protein: CASSAGGGGEETQYF. The CDR3 DNA follows: TGTGCCAGCAGCGCCGGGGGGGGCGGGGAAGAGACCCAGTACTTC.

This clonotype has more than one count but fewer than ten. This chain links TRBV20-1 with TRBJ2-7; TRBD2 is a possible D gene (7 bases). The germline V gene encodes CDR1 DFQATT and CDR2 SNEGSKA (reference sequence). This CDR3 region has 17 residues. The germline V and J ends were trimmed by 1 base and 3 bases, with 22 bases remaining between them. As DNA, the CDR3 is TGCAGTGCTAGAGGGGGGGCCGAGGGAGGGAGACTCTACGAGCAGTACTTC. Translation: CSARGGAEGGRLYEQYF.

The chain joins TRBV7-9 to TRBJ2-5; 11 bases match TRBD2. The V gene's germline CDR1 is SEHNR and CDR2 FQNEAQ (reference sequence). Germline trimming cut 5 bases from V and 2 bases from J; bases unmatched to any gene: 4. The length of the CDR3 is 15 residues. The CDR3 sequence is CASSPVAGGQETQYF. The CDR3 bases are TGTGCCAGCAGCCCCGTAGCGGGGGGGCAAGAGACCCAGTACTTC.

This clonotype was counted a few times. The rearrangement joins TRBV6-6 to TRBJ2-3; D possibly uses TRBD1 or TRBD2 (5 bases each). Trimming cost V 3 bases and J 6 bases, with 22 bases left between them. This CDR3 contains 17 residues. In germline, CDR1 is MNHNY, CDR2 SVGAGI (reference sequence). This CDR3 reads CASSYTGPSLGSDTQYF. In nucleotides, the CDR3 is TGTGCCAGCAGTTATACGGGACCCTCGTTGGGTTCTGATACGCAGTATTTT.

The CDR3 region has the DNA TGTGCCAGCAGCCCCCTGGCTACAGTTGCCAACACTGAAGCTTTCTTT. Its protein is CASSPLATVANTEAFF. The J gene is TRBJ1-1, the V gene TRBV7-9; D gene ambiguous. V lost 5 bases to trimming and J lost 2 bases, with 18 bases between them. Germline V CDR1 and CDR2: SEHNR, FQNEAQ (reference sequence). This CDR3 is 16 amino acids long. The full variable domain, rest sourced from reference TRBV7-9 and TRBJ1-1, is DTGVSQNPRHKITKRGQNVTFRCDPISEHNRLYWYRQTLGQGPEFLTYFQNEAQLEKSRLLSDRFSAERPKGSFSTLEIQRTEQGDSAMYLCASSPLATVANTEAFFGQGTRLTVV.

J is TRBJ1-5 and V is TRBV2; D may be TRBD1 (6 bases). CDR3 length: 15 residues. The germline CDR1 and CDR2 sequences are SNHLY and FYNNEI. Trimming pared 0 bases from V and 6 bases from J, leaving 12 bases between. Here the CDR3 DNA reads TGTGCCAGCAGTGAAGCTCACAGGGAGTTTCAGCCCCAGCATTTT. Translation: CASSEAHREFQPQHF.

In its sample, this clonotype was seen a few times. This chain connects TRBV2 to TRBJ1-3, with a weak D call TRBD1 (5 bases). This CDR3 region has 13 residues. Per the germline V gene, CDR1 is SNHLY and CDR2 is FYNNEI. The CDR3 DNA reads TGTGCTTCGGGGGGGTTCTCTGGAAACACCATATATTTT. It translates to CASGGFSGNTIYF.

This clonotype was counted only a few times. The chain has TRBV4-1 and TRBJ2-5, with D possibly being TRBD2 (5 bases). This CDR3 is 14 amino acids long. CDR1 is MGHRA, CDR2 YSYEKL, per germline. V was trimmed by 6 bases and J by 2 bases, leaving 13 bases between them. CDR3 amino acids: CASSQRKEQETQYF. For the CDR3, the DNA is TGCGCCAGCAGTCAGCGGAAAGAGCAAGAGACCCAGTACTTC.

This clonotype has a count of ten or more. The chain combines TRBV12-3 or TRBV12-4 with TRBJ2-5, with a weak D call TRBD2 (7 bases). The CDR3 consists of 15 residues. The germline V and J ends were trimmed by 0 bases and 4 bases, with 12 bases remaining between them. The CDR3 loop reads CASSLAGGLGETQYF. The DNA of the CDR3 is TGTGCCAGCAGTTTAGCGGGGGGGCTCGGAGAGACCCAGTACTTC.

The sample holds a few counts of this clonotype. Here the CDR3 reads CASSLTGEPQHF. CDR3 bases: TGTGCCAGCAGCTTAACCGGTGAGCCCCAGCATTTT. The rearrangement links TRBV7-9 to TRBJ1-5, with D uncertain. The ends were cut back, 2 bases at V and 8 bases at J, with 7 bases in the middle. CDR3 length equals 12 residues. CDR1 is SEHNR, CDR2 FQNEAQ, per germline (reference sequence).

This clonotype was seen more than once but under ten times. With a much larger clone just one base away, this may be a read error. This chain joins TRBV14 and TRBJ2-3, with D unclear. CDR1 is SGHDN and CDR2 is FVKESK in the germline V gene. This CDR3 comprises 13 residues. The V and J ends lost 5 bases and 0 bases respectively, with 6 bases between them. CDR3 nucleotide sequence: TGTGCCAGCAGCGCCCCGAGCACAGATACGCAGTATTTT. This codes for CASSAPSTDTQYF.

There are many counts of this clonotype. The chain employs TRBV11-2 and TRBJ1-1, with unresolved D. The germline V gene encodes CDR1 SGHAT and CDR2 FQNNGV. Trimming pared 6 bases from V and 6 bases from J, leaving 17 bases between. The CDR3 covers 14 residues. The CDR3 region has the DNA TGTGCCAGCAGACAGACAAGAAGCGGCGCTGAAGCTTTCTTT. Translation gives CASRQTRSGAEAFF.

This clonotype showed up many times. The chain uses TRBV7-6 and TRBJ2-1; D is possibly TRBD2 (7 bases). Trimming shortened V by 1 base and J by 7 bases, and 11 bases separated the two germline ends. Germline V lookup: CDR1 SGHVS, CDR2 FNYEAQ. The CDR3 loop spans 14 amino acids. Here the CDR3 reads CASSLVGGANEQFF. CDR3 in DNA: TGTGCCAGCAGCTTAGTTGGGGGGGCGAATGAGCAGTTCTTC.

The chain is built from TRBV7-8 and TRBJ2-3; perhaps D is TRBD1 or TRBD2 (6 bases each). The germline CDR1 and CDR2 sequences are SGHVS and FQNEAQ. The ends were cut back, 4 bases at V and 6 bases at J, with 14 bases in the middle. This CDR3 spans 14 amino acids. CDR3 sequence (DNA): TGTGCCAGCAGCTCTAGGGGGGACCGGGATACGCAGTATTTT. Translation gives CASSSRGDRDTQYF.

This clonotype occurred a few times. CDR3 loop: CASSLQAGAYEQYV. CDR3 nucleotides: TGTGCCAGCAGCTTACAAGCGGGAGCCTACGAGCAGTACGTC. The chain recombines TRBV7-9 with TRBJ2-7; the match to TRBD2 covers 8 bases. Germline V gives CDR1 SEHNR, CDR2 FQNEAQ (reference sequence). V lost 2 bases, J lost 2 bases, and 2 bases stayed unmatched. The CDR3 covers 14 residues.

This clonotype was seen just once. The V call is TRBV7-9, the J call TRBJ1-6; TRBD1 might be the D (5 bases). Trimming pared 6 bases from V and 2 bases from J, leaving 17 bases between. Looked up from germline, CDR1 is SEHNR and CDR2 is FQNEAQ (reference sequence). The CDR3 covers 17 residues. The CDR3 DNA is TGTGCCAGCAGGCAACGAGGGGTCACAACCTATAATTCACCCCTCCACTTT. Encoded protein: CASRQRGVTTYNSPLHF.

This clonotype was seen more than once but under ten times. The chain links TRBV28 to TRBJ2-5; D uncertain. The CDR3 loop spans 14 amino acids. Per germline, CDR1 MDHEN and CDR2 SYDVKM. V was clipped by 6 bases and J by 1 base, with 12 bases between them. This chain's CDR3 is CASRLPTFQETQYF. The CDR3 DNA is TGTGCCAGCAGGCTGCCGACGTTCCAAGAGACCCAGTACTTC.

The V gene is TRBV3-1, the J gene TRBJ1-6; no definite D call. V dropped 0 bases and J dropped 8 bases, with 14 bases sitting between them. Germline CDR1 and CDR2: LGHDT and YNNKEL (reference sequence). This CDR3 region has 16 residues. CDR3 DNA: TGTGCCAGCAGCCAAGACACGACAAGTAGAGATTCACCCCTCCACTTT. Its protein product is CASSQDTTSRDSPLHF. The whole variable domain, filled in from reference TRBV3-1 and TRBJ1-6, reads DTAVSQTPKYLVTQMGNDKSIKCEQNLGHDTMYWYKQDSKKFLKIMFSYNNKELIINETVPNRFSPKSPDKAHLNLHINSLELGDSAVYFCASSQDTTSRDSPLHFGNGTRLTVT.

This clonotype was counted many times. This chain connects TRBV7-2 to TRBJ1-2, with 7 positions matching TRBD1. This CDR3 contains 15 residues. With V trimmed by 5 bases and J by 1 base, 7 bases remained unmatched. Germline CDR1 reads SGHTA; CDR2 reads FQGNSA. The CDR3, as DNA: TGTGCCAGCAGCACTTACAGGGGACTTAACTATGGCTACACCTTC. Its translation is CASSTYRGLNYGYTF.